These T cell receptor beta chains were read from a single sample in a study of human T cells and chemical hapten exposure. TCRdb fed the RACE reads into MiXCR, producing one record per CDR3 protein. The sample includes around 300,000 distinct CDR3 sequences, approximately 5% of them seen just once. The input for sequencing was whole blood, taken in connection with sensitization to the hapten diphenylcyclopropenone (DPC). These TCRs come from a young woman with alopecia areata. Some clones in this sample may be carry-over from other donors' samples. Each CDR3 is given with its conserved first and last residue. The D gene is left open where the match is weak. Where a row states a size, it is once, few, many or the class of an expanded clone; other rows omit it.

D	V	length	J	size	DNA	CDR3
TRBD1	TRBV4-2	16	TRBJ1-1	.	TGTGCCAGCAGCCGAGACGCACAGGGGCTGGGGACTGAAGCTTTCTTT	CASSRDAQGLGTEAFF
.	TRBV20-1	13	TRBJ1-6	.	TGCAGTGCCAGCCCGGGTAGCAATTCACCCCTCCACTTT	CSASPGSNSPLHF
.	TRBV27	15	TRBJ1-5	few	TGTGCCAGCAGCCAAACAGGCTACCTCAATCAGCCCCAGCATTTT	CASSQTGYLNQPQHF
TRBD1	TRBV7-3	14	TRBJ1-6	many	TGTGCCAGCAGCTCGGGACAGTCCAATTCACCCCTCCACTTT	CASSSGQSNSPLHF
.	TRBV27	14	TRBJ2-7	few	TGTGCCAGCAGTTTATCAGGGACCTCTTACGAGCAGTACTTC	CASSLSGTSYEQYF
.	TRBV4-3	16	TRBJ1-2	few	TGCGCCAGCAGCCAAGCTAACAGTTTTCCCAACTATGGCTACACCTTC	CASSQANSFPNYGYTF
.	TRBV12-3/TRBV12-4	14	TRBJ1-4	.	TGTGCCAGCAGCGGGACCTCATCGGCTGAAAAACTGTTTTTT	CASSGTSSAEKLFF
.	TRBV7-3	14	TRBJ2-5	many	TGTGCCAGCAGCCCGGGACTTTCTGGGGAGACCCAGTACTTC	CASSPGLSGETQYF
.	TRBV4-1	18	TRBJ1-6	many	TGCGCCAGCAGCCAAGATGGATCCCCCCGGCCAGACCCTTCACCCCTCCACTTT	CASSQDGSPRPDPSPLHF
.	TRBV7-2	12	TRBJ2-1	few	TGTGCCAGCACCCGTAGAACTACCAATTTGTTCTTC	CASTRRTTNLFF
.	TRBV2	13	TRBJ1-6	many	TGTGCCAGCAGGCCCGGGGTTAATTCACCCCTCCACTTT	CASRPGVNSPLHF
.	TRBV6-1	14	TRBJ1-4	.	TGTGCCAGCAGTGAACGGGGCACTGATGAAAAACTGTTTTTT	CASSERGTDEKLFF
.	TRBV24-1	15	TRBJ2-3	few	TGTGCCACCAGTGACCGTGACTCCAGCACAGATACGCAGTATTTT	CATSDRDSSTDTQYF
.	TRBV5-4	13	TRBJ2-5	many	TGTGCCAGCAGCCCGGATTTACAAGAGACCCAGTACTTC	CASSPDLQETQYF
TRBD2	TRBV7-2	18	TRBJ2-3	.	TGTGCCAGCAGCTCGTACCTGGGACTAGCGGACCAGACAGATACGCAGTATTTT	CASSSYLGLADQTDTQYF
.	TRBV14	13	TRBJ1-5	.	TGTGCCACCTCGGAGGAGAGCACAGATACGCAGCATTTT	CATSEESTDTQHF
.	TRBV4-3	14	TRBJ2-4	.	TGCGCCAGCAGCCAAGATTCTAGTGGAAACATTCAGTACTTC	CASSQDSSGNIQYF
.	TRBV6-1	15	TRBJ1-5	.	TGTGCCAGCAGTGGGGACGCAGGGGGCAATCAGCCCCAGCATTTT	CASSGDAGGNQPQHF
TRBD1	TRBV3-1	14	TRBJ2-2	many	TGTGCCAGCGGACAGGGACACTTCACCGGGGAGCTGTTTTTT	CASGQGHFTGELFF
.	TRBV4-3	14	TRBJ1-1	many	TGCGCCAGCAGCCACGTTGGGGGTGAAACTGAAGCTTTCTTT	CASSHVGGETEAFF
TRBD1	TRBV28	16	TRBJ2-1	.	TGTGCCAGCAGTACCGGGACAGGGGCCCAGACCCCTGAGCAGTTCTTC	CASSTGTGAQTPEQFF
.	TRBV27	13	TRBJ1-2	many	TGTGCCAGCAGTTTATCGGCTGGATATGGCTACACCTTC	CASSLSAGYGYTF
.	TRBV7-2	13	TRBJ1-3	many	TGTGCCAGCAGCTTAGGACTCGGAAACACCATATATTTT	CASSLGLGNTIYF
TRBD2	TRBV20-1	16	TRBJ2-2	few	TGCAGTGCTAGAGATAGCGGAGCGGGAGTTACCGGGGAGCTGTTTTTT	CSARDSGAGVTGELFF
TRBD1	TRBV6-5	13	TRBJ2-7	.	TGTGCCAGCAATCGAGACAGGGGGAACGAGCAGTACTTC	CASNRDRGNEQYF